This TCR beta chain came from a study of blood T cell repertoires in COVID-19. With V trimmed by 0 bases and J by 7 bases, 1 base remained unmatched. The CDR3 runs to 13 residues. Sequenced by immunoSEQ multiplex PCR; TCRdb stores in-frame clones only, minus some. The sample includes around 260,000 clones, around 84% of them seen just once. The V and J genes are TRBV12-3 or TRBV12-4 and TRBJ1-2; TRBD1 matches 8 bases. This TCR derives from a man aged 60 to 69 with acute or convalescent COVID-19. The sample taken for sequencing was peripheral blood. The CDR3 coding sequence is TGTGCCAGCAGTTTAGCCACAGGGGGTGGCTACACCTTC. Encoded protein: CASSLATGGGYTF.